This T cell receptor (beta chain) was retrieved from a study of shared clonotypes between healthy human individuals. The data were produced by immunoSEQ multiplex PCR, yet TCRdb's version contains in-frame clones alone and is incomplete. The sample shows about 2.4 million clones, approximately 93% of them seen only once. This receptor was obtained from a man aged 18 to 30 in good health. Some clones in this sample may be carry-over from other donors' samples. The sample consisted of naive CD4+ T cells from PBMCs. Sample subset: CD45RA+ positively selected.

CDR3 nucleotides: TGTGCCAGCACCTCGACAGTCGGAGAGACCCAGTACTTC. This codes for CASTSTVGETQYF. The genes are TRBV6-6 and TRBJ2-5, with D possibly matching TRBD1 (5 bases). The CDR3 runs 13 residues. Germline assignment: CDR1 MNHNY and CDR2 SVGAGI (reference sequence). V lost 7 bases and J lost 4, with 13 bases in between.